This entry lists 19 T cell receptor beta chains sequenced from one sample in a study of PD-1 blockade in classical Hodgkin lymphoma (TCRdb year 2020). Library preparation used the immunoSEQ multiplex PCR assay. TCRdb carries this immuneACCESS record with in-frame sequences only. Its versions omit some clonotypes, under half of them owing to an unresolved V gene in the studies checked, with the rest unexplained. The sample includes around 91,000 clones, with 81% observed a single time. The ten largest clones capture less than 20% of the sample. According to the study, the label for this sample's time point signals: cycle 2 day 1 (C2D1) of nivolumab. Relapse after autologous stem cell transplantation had occurred in all trial patients, and cohorts A, B and C were distinguished by prior brentuximab vedotin exposure. The specimen comprised peripheral blood mononuclear cells (PBMCs), sampled before the second cycle of nivolumab. These receptors came from a human donor with classical Hodgkin lymphoma.

The J gene is TRBJ2-5, the V gene TRBV13; the match to TRBD1 covers 8 bases. The CDR3 totals 15 residues. Trimming took 5 bases from V and 5 from J; bases not matched to a gene: 10. Germline-derived CDR1 and CDR2 are PRHDT and FYEKMQ (reference sequence). Here the CDR3 reads CASSKRGQGGETQYF. In DNA form, the CDR3 reads TGTGCCAGCAGCAAACGAGGACAGGGTGGGGAGACCCAGTACTTC.

V is TRBV5-6 and J is TRBJ2-7; D unresolved. The CDR3 is 13 residues long. CDR1 SGHDT and CDR2 YYEEEE come from the germline V gene. The V end lost 6 bases, the J end lost 2 bases, and 12 bases lay between the germline ends. In nucleotides, the CDR3 is TGTGCCAGCAACACCCCGAACCCCTACGAGCAGTACTTC. Translating it yields CASNTPNPYEQYF. The full variable domain, rest sourced from reference TRBV5-6 and TRBJ2-7, is DAGVTQSPTHLIKTRGQQVTLRCSPKSGHDTVSWYQQALGQGPQFIFQYYEEEERQRGNFPDRFSGHQFPNYSSELNVNALLLGDSALYLCASNTPNPYEQYFGPGTRLTVT.

The chain links TRBV9 to TRBJ2-7; D not certain. The germline gives CDR1 SGDLS, CDR2 YYNGEE. V was cut by 0 bases and J by 3 bases, with 7 bases left in between. The length of the CDR3 is 13 residues. The CDR3 sequence is CASSVGDGYEQYF. The DNA for the CDR3 is TGTGCCAGCAGCGTAGGCGACGGCTACGAGCAGTACTTC.

The chain joins TRBV6-1 to TRBJ1-5; D remains unclear. Trimming cost V 1 base and J 0 bases, with 10 bases left between them. In germline, CDR1 is MNHNS, CDR2 SASEGT. This CDR3 has 16 residues. CDR3 DNA: TGTGCCAGCAGTGAAGTCGCCAGACATAGCAATCAGCCCCAGCATTTT. Translation gives CASSEVARHSNQPQHF.

The rearrangement uses TRBV10-3 and TRBJ2-7, with 9 positions matching TRBD2. CDR3 length: 14 residues. Germline CDR1 ENHRY, CDR2 SYGVKD. V dropped 10 bases and J dropped 1; count of bases not matched to a gene: 8. The chain's CDR3 is CASTGLASSYEQYF. CDR3 coding DNA: TGTGCCAGCACAGGACTAGCGTCTTCCTACGAGCAGTACTTC.

The chain combines TRBV9 with TRBJ2-7; 8 bases align to TRBD2. The CDR3 runs 15 residues. V shed 0 bases and J 7 bases; nucleotides not matched to a gene: 9. Germline V gives CDR1 SGDLS, CDR2 YYNGEE. The DNA of the CDR3 is TGTGCCAGCAGCGTAGGGTCCGGGAGGGAAGGGGAGCAGTACTTC. Amino acid sequence: CASSVGSGREGEQYF.

The V call is TRBV18, the J call TRBJ1-3; D is uncertain. CDR1 is KGHSH and CDR2 is LQKENI in the germline V gene. There are 13 residues in the CDR3. The V end lost 2 bases, the J end lost 4 bases, and 6 bases lay between the germline ends. CDR3 protein: CASSPEAGNTIYF. CDR3 in DNA: TGTGCCAGCTCACCAGAAGCGGGAAACACCATATATTTT.

This sequence joins TRBV27 and TRBJ2-5; D unresolved. This CDR3 spans 12 amino acids. V lost 2 bases and J lost 2, with 3 bases in between. Germline V CDR1 and CDR2: MNHEY, SMNVEV (reference sequence). The CDR3 spells CASSLGQETQYF. The CDR3 bases are TGTGCCAGCAGTTTAGGACAAGAGACCCAGTACTTC.

The chain has TRBV7-2 and TRBJ2-7, with no clear D. Germline CDR1 reads SGHTA; CDR2 reads FQGNSA. CDR3 length equals 15 residues. The V end lost 1 base, the J end lost 4 bases, and 14 bases lay between the germline ends. CDR3 amino acids: CASSLGAPRIYEQYF. Here the CDR3 DNA reads TGTGCCAGCAGCTTAGGGGCCCCCAGAATTTACGAGCAGTACTTC.

This chain links TRBV6-1 with TRBJ2-7; D call uncertain. Germline CDR1 MNHNS, CDR2 SASEGT. The ends were cut back, 1 base at V and 6 bases at J, with 13 bases in the middle. The CDR3 length is 14 residues. The CDR3 DNA reads TGTGCCAGCAGTGAAGGGGTGAGGACCTCCGAGCAGTACTTC. Its translation: CASSEGVRTSEQYF.

The chain recombines TRBV7-9 with TRBJ2-1; maybe TRBD1 (5 bases). V was trimmed by 7 bases and J by 12 bases, leaving 16 bases between them. This CDR3 comprises 12 residues. Per germline, CDR1 SEHNR and CDR2 FQNEAQ (reference sequence). The CDR3 loop reads CASTSGAIRQFF. The CDR3 nucleotides read TGTGCCAGCACCAGTGGGGCAATCAGGCAGTTCTTC. The whole variable domain, remainder taken from reference TRBV7-9 and TRBJ2-1, is DTGVSQNPRHKITKRGQNVTFRCDPISEHNRLYWYRQTLGQGPEFLTYFQNEAQLEKSRLLSDRFSAERPKGSFSTLEIQRTEQGDSAMYLCASTSGAIRQFFGPGTRLTVL.

The chain employs TRBV9 and TRBJ2-2; no clear D. CDR3 length: 14 amino acids. With 4 bases removed from V and 7 bases from J, the gap between germline ends came to 14 bases. CDR1 is SGDLS and CDR2 is YYNGEE in the germline V gene. The CDR3 bases are TGTGCCAGCAGCCTCGCCACTAATGGCGGGGAGCTGTTTTTT. This translates into CASSLATNGGELFF. Combining the CDR3 with reference TRBV9 and TRBJ2-2 gives the whole variable domain DSGVTQTPKHLITATGQRVTLRCSPRSGDLSVYWYQQSLDQGLQFLIQYYNGEERAKGNILERFSAQQFPDLHSELNLSSLELGDSALYFCASSLATNGGELFFGEGSRLTVL.

This clone showed up just once. The genes are TRBV9 and TRBJ1-2; D gene uncertain. Trimming took off 3 bases at V and 5 bases at J, with 5 bases between the two ends. From germline, CDR1 is SGDLS and CDR2 YYNGEE. The CDR3 consists of 11 residues. The DNA of the CDR3 is TGTGCCAGCAGCGGTCTGTATGGCTACACCTTC. Translating it yields CASSGLYGYTF.

V and J are TRBV2 and TRBJ1-4, with unresolved D. The CDR3 sequence is 14 residues long. V lost 5 bases and J 0 bases, leaving 7 bases between the germline ends. Germline V gene lookup returns CDR1 SNHLY and CDR2 FYNNEI. DNA for the CDR3: TGTGCCAGCAGTCTGATTGCAACTAATGAAAAACTGTTTTTT. Encoded protein: CASSLIATNEKLFF.

The chain couples TRBV10-3 to TRBJ1-3; 7 bases match TRBD1. Per germline, CDR1 ENHRY and CDR2 SYGVKD. CDR3 length equals 12 residues. V lost 11 bases, J lost 2 bases, and 3 bases stayed unmatched. For the CDR3, the DNA is TGTGCCGTGCAGGGGGCTGGAAACACCATATATTTT. This sequence encodes CAVQGAGNTIYF.

V gene TRBV2 combines with J gene TRBJ1-4; 9 nucleotides align to TRBD1. Germline V lookup: CDR1 SNHLY, CDR2 FYNNEI. The CDR3 length is 15 residues. Trimming at V came to 11 bases and at J to 2 bases, leaving 9 bases not matched to a gene. CDR3 DNA: TGTGCCGGACGAACAGGGGGCGCGACTAATGAAAAACTGTTTTTT. Its translation is CAGRTGGATNEKLFF.

The V gene is TRBV19, the J gene TRBJ1-2; 9 nucleotides align to TRBD1. V shed 5 bases, J shed 1 base, and the junction held 8 bases outside the gene matches. The CDR3 has 16 residues. Germline V gene sequence: CDR1 LNHDA, CDR2 SQIVND (reference sequence). DNA for the CDR3: TGTGCCAGTAGTGCCACCGGGACAGGGATTAACTATGGCTACACCTTC. Its protein product is CASSATGTGINYGYTF.

V usage is TRBV19 and J usage is TRBJ2-3; D perhaps matches TRBD1 (6 bases). The V end was cut by 0 bases, the J end by 0 bases, with 10 bases between. The CDR3 loop spans 16 amino acids. The germline CDR1 and CDR2 sequences are LNHDA and SQIVND (reference sequence). The CDR3 nucleotides read TGTGCCAGTAGTATAGAAACAGGGTCAAGCACAGATACGCAGTATTTT. Amino acid sequence: CASSIETGSSTDTQYF. Supplemented by reference TRBV19 and TRBJ2-3, the full variable domain reads DGGITQSPKYLFRKEGQNVTLSCEQNLNHDAMYWYRQDPGQGLRLIYYSQIVNDFQKGDIAEGYSVSREKKESFPLTVTSAQKNPTAFYLCASSIETGSSTDTQYFGPGTRLTVL.

The chain is built from TRBV9 and TRBJ1-2, with TRBD1 identical over 8 bases. Germline V gene data show CDR1 as SGDLS and CDR2 as YYNGEE. The V gene end was trimmed by 3 bases and the J gene end by 6 bases; junction bases not matched to a gene: 7. The CDR3 has 14 amino acids. CDR3 amino acids: CASSALDRGDGYTF. The CDR3 DNA follows: TGTGCCAGCAGCGCCCTTGACAGGGGCGATGGCTACACCTTC.